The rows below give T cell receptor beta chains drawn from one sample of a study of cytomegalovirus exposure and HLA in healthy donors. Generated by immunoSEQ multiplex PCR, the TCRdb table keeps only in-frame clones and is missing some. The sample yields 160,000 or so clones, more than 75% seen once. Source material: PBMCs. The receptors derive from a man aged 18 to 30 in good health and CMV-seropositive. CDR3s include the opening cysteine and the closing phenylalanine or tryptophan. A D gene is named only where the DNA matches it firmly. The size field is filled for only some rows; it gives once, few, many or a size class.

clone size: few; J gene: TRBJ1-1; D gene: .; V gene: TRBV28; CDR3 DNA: TGTGCCAGCAGGGAGTTGAACACTGAAGCTTTCTTT; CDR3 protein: CASRELNTEAFF
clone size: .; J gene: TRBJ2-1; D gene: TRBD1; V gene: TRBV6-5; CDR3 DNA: TGTGCCAGCAGTCAGGGACAGGGCCAGTTCTTC; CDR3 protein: CASSQGQGQFF
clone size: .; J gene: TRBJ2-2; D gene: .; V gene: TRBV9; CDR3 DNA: TGTGCCAGCAGCGTAGGGGCAGGGAAGATCACCGGGGAGCTGTTTTTT; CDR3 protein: CASSVGAGKITGELFF
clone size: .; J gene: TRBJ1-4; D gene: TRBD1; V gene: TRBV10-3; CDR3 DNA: TGTGCCAGCGGACAGGGGGAAAATGAAAAACTGTTTTTT; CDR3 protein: CASGQGENEKLFF
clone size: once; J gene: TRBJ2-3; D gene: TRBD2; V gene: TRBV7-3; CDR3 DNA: TGTGCCAGCAGCGCTAGCGGGAGCACAGATACGCAGTATTTT; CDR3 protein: CASSASGSTDTQYF
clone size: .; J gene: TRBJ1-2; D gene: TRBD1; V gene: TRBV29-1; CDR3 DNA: TGCAGCGTTGACCGATACAGGGGGCCTCTTTCCGAGGGGGGCTACACCTTC; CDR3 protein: CSVDRYRGPLSEGGYTF
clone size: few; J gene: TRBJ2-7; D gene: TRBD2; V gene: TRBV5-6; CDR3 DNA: TGTGCCAGCAGCTACGTACTAGCGGGAGGTTCCTACGAGCAGTACTTC; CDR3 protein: CASSYVLAGGSYEQYF
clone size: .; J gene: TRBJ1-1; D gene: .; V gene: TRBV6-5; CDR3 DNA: TGTGCCAGCAGGCGGGGGAACACTGAAGCTTTCTTT; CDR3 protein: CASRRGNTEAFF
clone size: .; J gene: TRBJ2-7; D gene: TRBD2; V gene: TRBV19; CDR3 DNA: TGTGCCAGTAGTATCTCGCGACTAGCGGGAGGGATGGACGAGCAGTACTTC; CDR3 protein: CASSISRLAGGMDEQYF
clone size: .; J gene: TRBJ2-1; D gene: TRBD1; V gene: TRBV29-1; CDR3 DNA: TGCAGCGTACCATCAGGGGGTGAGCAGTTCTTC; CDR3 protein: CSVPSGGEQFF
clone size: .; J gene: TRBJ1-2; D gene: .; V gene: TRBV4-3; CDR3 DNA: TGCGCCAGCAGCCAAGACCTAGGGGGTTCGGGCTATGGCTACACCTTC; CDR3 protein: CASSQDLGGSGYGYTF
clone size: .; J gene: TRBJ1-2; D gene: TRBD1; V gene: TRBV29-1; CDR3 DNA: TGCAGCGTTGAGGGACAGTCTAACTATGGCTACACCTTC; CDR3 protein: CSVEGQSNYGYTF
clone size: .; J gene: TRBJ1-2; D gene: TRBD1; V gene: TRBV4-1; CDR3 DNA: TGCGCCAGCAGCCATATTCACAGGGGATCCTACGGCTACACCTTC; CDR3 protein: CASSHIHRGSYGYTF
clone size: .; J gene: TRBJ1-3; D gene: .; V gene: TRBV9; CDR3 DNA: TGTGCCAGCAGCGTAGATCCAGGGGCTGGAAACACCATATATTTT; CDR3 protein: CASSVDPGAGNTIYF
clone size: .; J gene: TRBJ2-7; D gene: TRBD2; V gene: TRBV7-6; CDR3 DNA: TGTGCCAGCAGCTTGGAGCGTCTAGCGGGGCCTCGGTTCTTC; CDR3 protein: CASSLERLAGPRFF
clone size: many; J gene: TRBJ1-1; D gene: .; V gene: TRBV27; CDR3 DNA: TGTGCCAGCAGTTCTCTCACCCTAGACAGGAACACTGAAGCTTTCTTT; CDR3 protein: CASSSLTLDRNTEAFF
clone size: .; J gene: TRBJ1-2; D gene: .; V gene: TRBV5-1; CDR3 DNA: TGCGCCAGCAGCCGCACCTCAGGGAACCCTGGCTACACCTTC; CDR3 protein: CASSRTSGNPGYTF
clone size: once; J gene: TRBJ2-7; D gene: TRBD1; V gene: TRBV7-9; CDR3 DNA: TGTGCCAGCAGCCCGGGACAGGGGGGAAACGAGCAGTACTTC; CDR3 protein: CASSPGQGGNEQYF
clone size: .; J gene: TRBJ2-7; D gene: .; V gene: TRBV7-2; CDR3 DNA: TGTGCCAGCAGCTTAGTTACGGGGATCTACGAGCAGTACTTC; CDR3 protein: CASSLVTGIYEQYF
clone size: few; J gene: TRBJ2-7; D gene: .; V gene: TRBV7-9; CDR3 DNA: TGTGCCAGCAGCTTAAAGGTGGCGGGAACGGACTACGAGCAGTACTTC; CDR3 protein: CASSLKVAGTDYEQYF
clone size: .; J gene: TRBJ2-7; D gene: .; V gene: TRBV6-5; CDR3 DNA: TGTGCCAGCAGTTACCGGGAAAACTCCTACGAGCAGTACTTC; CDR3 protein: CASSYRENSYEQYF
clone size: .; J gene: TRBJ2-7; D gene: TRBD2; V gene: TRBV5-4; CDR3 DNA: TGTGCCAGCAGCTTGAGTTCAGCGGGGTTCTGGTATAACTCCTACGAGCAGTACTTC; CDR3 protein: CASSLSSAGFWYNSYEQYF
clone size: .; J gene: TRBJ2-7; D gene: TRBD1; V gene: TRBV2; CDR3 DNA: TGTGCCAGCAGCCCCCAAATCGGGACAGGGGGCTACGAGCAGTACTTC; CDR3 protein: CASSPQIGTGGYEQYF
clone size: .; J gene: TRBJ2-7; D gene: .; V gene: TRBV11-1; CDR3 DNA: TGTGCCAGCAGCGTAGCGGGACAGGGTAGATACGAGCAGTACTTC; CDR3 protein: CASSVAGQGRYEQYF
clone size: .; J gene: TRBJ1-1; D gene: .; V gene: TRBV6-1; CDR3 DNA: TGTGCCGGCGGAGGACAGACGGGGTACACTGAAGCTTTCTTT; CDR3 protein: CAGGGQTGYTEAFF
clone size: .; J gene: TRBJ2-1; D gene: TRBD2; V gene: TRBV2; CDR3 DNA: TGTGCCAGCGTTATAGAGGGAGGGCCGAACAATGAGCAGTTCTTC; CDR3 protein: CASVIEGGPNNEQFF
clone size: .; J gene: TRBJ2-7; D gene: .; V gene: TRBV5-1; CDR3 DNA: TGCGCCAGCACCTTACCGAGCGGCTCCTACGAGCAGTACTTC; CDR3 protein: CASTLPSGSYEQYF
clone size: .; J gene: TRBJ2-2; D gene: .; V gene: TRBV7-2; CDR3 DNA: TGTGCCAGCAGCCCAAGGACTACCGGGGAGCTGTTTTTT; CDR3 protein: CASSPRTTGELFF
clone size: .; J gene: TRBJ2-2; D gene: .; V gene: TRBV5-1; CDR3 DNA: TGCGCCAGCAGCCCTGGGACAAGCAACACCGGGGAGCTGTTTTTT; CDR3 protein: CASSPGTSNTGELFF
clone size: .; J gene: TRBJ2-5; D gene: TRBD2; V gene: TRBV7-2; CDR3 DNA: TGTGCCAGCAGCTCCGGACTAGCTGAGGGAGAGACCCAGTACTTC; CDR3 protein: CASSSGLAEGETQYF
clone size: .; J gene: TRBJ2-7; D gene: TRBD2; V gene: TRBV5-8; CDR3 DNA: TGTGCCAGCAGCCCTAGCGGTCCATCCTACGAGCAGTACTTC; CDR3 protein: CASSPSGPSYEQYF
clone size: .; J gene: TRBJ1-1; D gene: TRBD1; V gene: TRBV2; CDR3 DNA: TGTGCCAGCTCCCCGGGACAGGGGACGAACACTGAAGCTTTCTTT; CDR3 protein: CASSPGQGTNTEAFF
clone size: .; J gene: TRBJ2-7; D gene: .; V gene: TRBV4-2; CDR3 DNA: TGTGCCAGCAGCCAAGAAAGTGGCTTATTAACCTACGAGCAGTACTTC; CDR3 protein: CASSQESGLLTYEQYF
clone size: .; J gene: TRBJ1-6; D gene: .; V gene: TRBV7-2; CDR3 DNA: TGTGCCAGCAGCTTACAAGAGTATAATTCACCCCTCCACTTT; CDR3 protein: CASSLQEYNSPLHF
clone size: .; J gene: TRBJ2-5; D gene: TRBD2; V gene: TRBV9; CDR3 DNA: TGTGCCAGCAGCCCCGGGACTAGCGGGGGGATCCCTCAAGAGACCCAGTACTTC; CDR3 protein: CASSPGTSGGIPQETQYF
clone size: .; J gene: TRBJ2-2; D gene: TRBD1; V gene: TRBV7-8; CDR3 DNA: TGTGCCAGCAGTTTCGGGCGACAGGGGGCGCGAGCCGGGGAGCTGTTTTTT; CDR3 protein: CASSFGRQGARAGELFF
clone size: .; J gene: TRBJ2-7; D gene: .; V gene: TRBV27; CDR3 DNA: TGTGCCAGCAGTGGACTGGGAGCGGTATACGAGCAGTACTTC; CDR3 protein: CASSGLGAVYEQYF
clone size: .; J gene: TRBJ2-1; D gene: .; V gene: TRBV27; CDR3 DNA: TGTGCCAGCAAGACAGGACTTTCCTACAATGAGCAGTTCTTC; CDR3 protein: CASKTGLSYNEQFF
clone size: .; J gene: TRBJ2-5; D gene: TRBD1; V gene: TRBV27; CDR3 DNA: TGTGCCAGCAGTCTTCGGACAGGGTGGGAGACCCAGTACTTC; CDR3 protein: CASSLRTGWETQYF